This entry lists 15 T cell receptor beta chains sequenced from one sample in a study of T cell repertoires in cytomegalovirus infection. In TCRdb, the reads were re-called with MiXCR into one record per CDR3 protein. The sample lists around 630,000 distinct CDR3 sequences, 20% to 25% seen once, with 8% in the top ten. What was sequenced was CD8+ T cells from PBMCs. The source of these receptors is a human donor in good health (CMV status not recorded). Some clones in this sample may be carry-over from other donors' samples.

This clonotype was observed a few times. V usage is TRBV28 and J usage is TRBJ2-1; D perhaps matches TRBD2 (7 bases). Trimming stripped 3 bases from V and 9 bases from J, with 15 bases between. The germline V gene encodes CDR1 MDHEN and CDR2 SYDVKM. This CDR3 has 14 residues. The CDR3: CASSFGGGAVEQFF. For the CDR3, the DNA is TGTGCCAGCAGTTTCGGTGGGGGGGCTGTTGAGCAGTTCTTC.

The genes are TRBV7-9 and TRBJ1-5, with D possibly TRBD1 on 6 matching bases. The CDR3 is made up of 14 amino acids. Germline CDR1 reads SEHNR; CDR2 reads FQNEAQ (reference sequence). V lost 7 bases and J 3 bases, leaving 13 bases between the germline ends. The CDR3 loop reads CASKGGGLNQPQHF. CDR3 DNA: TGTGCCAGCAAAGGGGGGGGGCTCAATCAGCCCCAGCATTTT.

The sample holds a few counts of this clonotype. V gene TRBV6-2 or TRBV6-3 combines with J gene TRBJ2-1, with 9 bases that match TRBD2. The germline V gene encodes CDR1 MNHEY and CDR2 SVGEGT. This CDR3 is built from 19 residues. Trimming took 0 bases from V and 1 from J; bases not matched to a gene: 10. CDR3 region: CASSYSTDIAGVSYNEQFF. The CDR3 bases are TGTGCCAGCAGTTACTCGACGGACATAGCGGGGGTATCCTACAATGAGCAGTTCTTC.

The chain has TRBV24-1 and TRBJ2-3; 10 positions agree with TRBD1. CDR1 and CDR2 from the germline V gene are KGHDR and SFDVKD. The CDR3 is 16 residues long. V was clipped by 0 bases and J by 3 bases; unmatched bases: 2. As DNA, the CDR3 is TGTGCCACCAGTGATTTGTGGGGACAGGGGACAGATACGCAGTATTTT. Its protein is CATSDLWGQGTDTQYF.

The chain carries TRBV12-5 and TRBJ1-2; 9 bases map to TRBD1. The junction had 8 bases not matched to a gene; V was cut back by 6 bases and J by 9 bases. Germline CDR1 reads LGHNT; CDR2 reads FRNRAP. The CDR3 has 13 amino acids. CDR3 in amino acids: CASGRGQGLCYTF. The CDR3 nucleotides read TGTGCTAGTGGCCGAGGACAGGGGCTTTGCTACACCTTC.

The CDR3 DNA is TGTGCCAGCCAGAGGGGCGGCGGCAATCAGCCCCAGCATTTT. This encodes CASQRGGGNQPQHF. V and J are TRBV2 and TRBJ1-5, with D perhaps TRBD1 (5 bases). The length of the CDR3 is 14 residues. Between the trimmed V and J ends, which lost 8 bases and 2 bases, there was a span of 13 bases. CDR1 is SNHLY and CDR2 is FYNNEI in the germline V gene.

The chain links TRBV20-1 to TRBJ2-3; weak D call: TRBD1 (6 bases). V gave up 0 bases and J gave up 2 bases, with 9 bases separating them. From germline, CDR1 is DFQATT and CDR2 SNEGSKA (reference sequence). The CDR3 loop spans 14 amino acids. The CDR3 DNA reads as TGCAGTGCTAGAGAAACAGGGTACACAGATACGCAGTATTTT. Its protein product is CSARETGYTDTQYF.

The gene calls are TRBV20-1 and TRBJ1-2; 7 bases line up with TRBD1. The CDR3 spans 13 residues. Germline V CDR1 and CDR2: DFQATT, SNEGSKA (reference sequence). J lost 3 bases, V lost 3 bases, and 4 bases had no gene match. The CDR3 DNA follows: TGCAGTGCTAGGACGACAGGGTACTATGGCTACACCTTC. Encoded protein: CSARTTGYYGYTF.

The V and J genes are TRBV7-6 and TRBJ2-7; TRBD2 agrees at 12 bases. V trimming: 2 bases; J trimming: 6 bases; junction bases outside the gene matches: 8. Germline values: CDR1 SGHVS, CDR2 FNYEAQ. The CDR3 consists of 16 residues. The CDR3 is CASSLTNGLAGSEQYF. As DNA, the CDR3 is TGTGCCAGCAGCTTAACAAACGGACTAGCGGGAAGCGAGCAGTACTTC. Using reference TRBV7-6 and TRBJ2-7 for the parts outside the CDR3, the full variable domain is GAGVSQSPRYKVTKRGQDVALRCDPISGHVSLYWYRQALGQGPEFLTYFNYEAQQDKSGLPNDRFSAERPEGSISTLTIQRTEQRDSAMYRCASSLTNGLAGSEQYFGPGTRLTVT.

In regard to this clonotype: The conserved phenylalanine or tryptophan normally closing the CDR3 is absent here, so this likely arose from a read error. The chain has TRBV7-6 and TRBJ2-1; TRBD2 agrees at 8 bases. CDR1 is SGHVS and CDR2 is FNYEAQ in the germline V gene. This CDR3 is built from 16 residues. V dropped 3 bases and J dropped 2; count of bases not matched to a gene: 6. The DNA of the CDR3 is TGTGCCAGCAGCTTGTCCCGGGGGGGCCCCTACAATGAGCAGTTCTAC. Protein product: CASSLSRGGPYNEQFY.

The sample holds many counts of this clonotype. The chain has TRBV7-9 and TRBJ2-4; weak D call: TRBD2 (5 bases). Trimming took off 4 bases at V and 2 bases at J, with 6 bases between the two ends. Germline V lookup: CDR1 SEHNR, CDR2 FQNEAQ (reference sequence). This CDR3 is 13 amino acids long. DNA for the CDR3: TGTGCCAGCAGCTCCGGGACCAAAAACATTCAGTACTTC. It is translated as CASSSGTKNIQYF.

V gene TRBV20-1 combines with J gene TRBJ2-7, with TRBD1 matching 8 bases. J gave up 2 bases and V 0 bases, and 9 bases lay outside the gene matches. Germline V lookup: CDR1 DFQATT, CDR2 SNEGSKA (reference sequence). The length of the CDR3 is 16 residues. Here the CDR3 reads CSARDRETGAPYEQYF. The DNA for the CDR3 is TGCAGTGCTAGAGATAGGGAGACAGGGGCCCCCTACGAGCAGTACTTC.

This clonotype was observed a few times. V and J are TRBV11-1 and TRBJ2-7; D is perhaps TRBD1 or TRBD2 (5 bases each). V lost 3 bases to trimming and J lost 6 bases, with 15 bases between them. The length of the CDR3 is 14 residues. Germline lookup yields CDR1 SGHAT and CDR2 FQDESV (reference sequence). CDR3 bases: TGTGCCAGCAGCTTCCAGAGGGGTTCCGTCGAGCAGTACTTC. The encoded protein is CASSFQRGSVEQYF.

This clonotype was observed a few times. The chain links TRBV29-1 to TRBJ1-5; 7 nucleotides line up with TRBD1. CDR1 is SQVTM and CDR2 is ANQGSEA in the germline V gene. The CDR3 is 13 amino acids. Losses at the gene ends were 6 bases for V and 3 bases for J; bases not matched to a gene: 5. In nucleotides, the CDR3 is TGCAGCGTCCCCGGGACAGTCAATCAGCCCCAGCATTTT. Its protein product is CSVPGTVNQPQHF.

This chain connects TRBV14 to TRBJ1-1; D is unclear. This CDR3 contains 14 residues. With 1 base removed from V and 1 base from J, the gap between germline ends came to 7 bases. Germline CDR1 is SGHDN and CDR2 is FVKESK. The CDR3 region is CASSQGRKNTEAFF. CDR3 DNA: TGTGCCAGCAGCCAAGGGCGGAAGAACACTGAAGCTTTCTTT.